Below, one T cell receptor beta chain is given with its context. Its binding antigen is unknown. Base-call qualities are not available, and no considerably larger clone is one nucleotide away. Ficoll-Paque density gradient centrifugation was the method used to isolate PBMCs. Sequenced on an Illumina NovaSeq 6000. TCRalpha and TCRbeta cDNA libraries were built by 5'RACE with constant-segment primers, adding sample barcodes and unique molecular identifiers. RNA was extracted from every sample with Trizol reagent. Libraries were amplified in two PCR steps, with a second sample barcode and Illumina TruSeq adapters added in the second step. The libraries were sequenced on an Illumina NovaSeq using 2 x 150 bp paired-end reads. In the paper's pipeline: Demultiplexing of reads and collapsing into UMI-guided consensus sequences were performed with migec v1.2.7. With mixcr v2.1.11, UMI consensuses were aligned to TRA and TRB V and J templates and assembled into clonotypes. Clonotypes were classified as expanded or contracted when called significant by both edgeR and NoisET, with noise models trained on biological replicates. For edgeR calls, the cutoffs were a false discovery rate-adjusted p below 0.01 and a log2 fold-change threshold of 1. PCA with hierarchical clustering of max-normalized trajectories of the 1000 most abundant clonotypes was used as exploratory dynamics analysis. Separately sequenced CD4+ and CD8+ repertoires were used to assign a CD4 or CD8 phenotype to each responding clone. The public reads were quality trimmed at Q25 with fastp and then assembled into clones with MiXCR by TCRdb, keeping productive beta chains. Rows are combined by CDR3 protein, so each entry shows the most common genes and DNA. The V and J calls and clone size are TCRdb's, not the authors'. The table for this sample lists fewer than 400,000 distinct CDR3 sequences; 16% of them were counted only once. The top ten constitute about a fifth of the sample.

This record comes from a study of T-cell memory formation after mild COVID-19 (dated by TCRdb to the early 2020s). Study-level background: TCR sequence clusters from the two donors were found to be largely donor specific. In a couple of donors, T-cell clones that expanded and contracted after mild COVID-19 were tracked by sequencing TCRalpha and TCRbeta repertoires over time. Two young, previously healthy adult volunteers made up the cohort, one male and one female.

Results and caveats for the whole study, not just this receptor: Only a couple of mild cases were covered in the study, and larger cohorts including severe cases with pre-infection samples were considered necessary. Some responding clones were detected in pre-infection memory, which suggested that pre-existing cross-reactive memory T cells had joined the SARS-CoV-2 response. From day 15 to 85, contracting clones showed balanced CD4/CD8 phenotypes, whereas a second wave of clones that expanded from day 15 to 37 leaned towards CD4+. Contracting CD4+ clones were located mainly in the CM and EM memory subsets, whereas CD8+ clones were found to be enriched in EMRA. SARS-CoV-2 specificity was not confirmed for the second-wave clones peaking on day 37.

Trimming accounts for 0 bases at V and 4 bases at J, while the number of junction bases matched to no gene is 5. Counted from cysteine to phenylalanine, this CDR3 has 14 amino acids. Only the CDR3 part of the read is kept: 42 bases, read in frame from the first base. CDR1 and CDR2 were assigned from the germline V gene (reference sequence) as DFQATT and SNEGSKA. The sequence links TRBV20-1 to TRBJ1-2; 7 junctional bases match TRBD1. Sample: PBMCs or a T cell subset sorted from them (not recorded which). This TCR came from a man between 18 and 35 years old who had mild COVID-19 (a few samples of this study predate the infection). The sample titles of this study are shuffled in the database, so cell type and time point are left out; the donor was told from shared clones. Here is the DNA: TGCAGTGCTAGAGAGGGGACAGCACTCTATGGCTACACCTTC. Translated, it reads CSAREGTALYGYTF.